This T cell receptor (beta chain) was documented in a study of sequential checkpoint blockade in melanoma. Background on the study: Both treatment sequences were followed by maintenance nivolumab. After nivolumab or ipilimumab alone, around 24 patients had week-13 rebiopsies.

Study-level results: About 30 times likelier clinical benefit followed increased tumor T-cell fraction and clonality.

As regards this clone: What it binds is not known.

This CDR3 comprises 13 residues. V was trimmed by 9 bases and J by 7 bases, leaving 15 bases between them. Germline V gives CDR1 LNHDA, CDR2 SQIVND (reference sequence). The method was immunoSEQ multiplex PCR; TCRdb's version includes in-frame clones alone and lacks a portion of them. Here the sample spans more than 9,500 clones, 26% being singletons. Regarding treatment: randomized to nivolumab then ipilimumab (arm A) or the reverse (arm B). Source: tumor tissue (inferred from file names), taken from a patient given nivolumab and ipilimumab in sequence. The TCR comes from a human donor with melanoma. The chain recombines TRBV19 with TRBJ2-2; weak D call: TRBD2 (5 bases). CDR3 sequence: CASRLGSGGELFF. The CDR3 DNA follows: TGTGCCAGCCGACTGGGCAGCGGCGGGGAGCTGTTTTTT.